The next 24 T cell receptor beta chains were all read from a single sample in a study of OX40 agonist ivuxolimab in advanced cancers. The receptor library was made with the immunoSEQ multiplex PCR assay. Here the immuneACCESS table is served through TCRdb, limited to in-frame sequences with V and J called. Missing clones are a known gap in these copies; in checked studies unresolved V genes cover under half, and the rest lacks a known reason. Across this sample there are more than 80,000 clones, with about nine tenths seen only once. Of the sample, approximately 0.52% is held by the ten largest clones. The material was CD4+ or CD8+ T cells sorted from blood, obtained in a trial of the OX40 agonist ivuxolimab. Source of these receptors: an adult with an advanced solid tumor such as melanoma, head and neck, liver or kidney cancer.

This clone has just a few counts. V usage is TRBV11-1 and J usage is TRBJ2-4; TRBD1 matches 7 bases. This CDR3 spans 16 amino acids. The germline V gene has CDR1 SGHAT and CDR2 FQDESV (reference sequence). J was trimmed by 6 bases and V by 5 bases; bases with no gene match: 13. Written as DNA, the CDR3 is TGTGCCAGCAGCCGTCAGATGGGGGACAGACTAAACATTCAGTACTTC. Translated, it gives CASSRQMGDRLNIQYF.

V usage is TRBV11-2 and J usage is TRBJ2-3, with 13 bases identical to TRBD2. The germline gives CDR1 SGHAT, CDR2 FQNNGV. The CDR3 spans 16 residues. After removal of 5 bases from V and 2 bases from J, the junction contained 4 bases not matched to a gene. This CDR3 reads CASSQLAGGNTDTQYF. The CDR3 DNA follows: TGTGCCAGCAGCCAACTAGCGGGGGGGAACACAGATACGCAGTATTTT.

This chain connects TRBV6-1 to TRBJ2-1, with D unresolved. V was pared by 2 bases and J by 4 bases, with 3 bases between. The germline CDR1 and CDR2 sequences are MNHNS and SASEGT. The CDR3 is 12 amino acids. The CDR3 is CASSEPYNEQFF. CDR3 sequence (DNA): TGTGCCAGCAGTGAACCATACAATGAGCAGTTCTTC.

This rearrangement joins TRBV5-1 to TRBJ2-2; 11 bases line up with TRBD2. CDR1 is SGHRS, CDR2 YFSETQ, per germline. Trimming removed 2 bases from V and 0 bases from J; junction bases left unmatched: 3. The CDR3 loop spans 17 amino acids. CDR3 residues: CASSLASGGPNTGELFF. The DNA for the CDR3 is TGCGCCAGCAGCTTAGCTAGCGGGGGGCCGAACACCGGGGAGCTGTTTTTT. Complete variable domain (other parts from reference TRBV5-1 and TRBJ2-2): KAGVTQTPRYLIKTRGQQVTLSCSPISGHRSVSWYQQTPGQGLQFLFEYFSETQRNKGNFPGRFSGRQFSNSRSEMNVSTLELGDSALYLCASSLASGGPNTGELFFGEGSRLTVL.

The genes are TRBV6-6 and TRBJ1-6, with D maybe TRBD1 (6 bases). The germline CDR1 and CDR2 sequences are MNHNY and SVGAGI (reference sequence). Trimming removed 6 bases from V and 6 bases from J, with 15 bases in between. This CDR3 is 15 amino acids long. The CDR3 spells CASSRGGVLNSPLHF. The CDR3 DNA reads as TGTGCCAGCAGCAGGGGTGGAGTTCTTAATTCACCCCTCCACTTT.

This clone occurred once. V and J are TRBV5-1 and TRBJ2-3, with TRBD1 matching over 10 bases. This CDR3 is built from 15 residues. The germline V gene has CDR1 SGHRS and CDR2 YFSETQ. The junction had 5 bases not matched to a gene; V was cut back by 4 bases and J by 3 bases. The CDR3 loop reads CASSVDRGLTDTQYF. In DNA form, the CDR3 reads TGCGCCAGCAGCGTAGACAGGGGGCTGACAGATACGCAGTATTTT. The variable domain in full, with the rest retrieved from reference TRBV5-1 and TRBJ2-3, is KAGVTQTPRYLIKTRGQQVTLSCSPISGHRSVSWYQQTPGQGLQFLFEYFSETQRNKGNFPGRFSGRQFSNSRSEMNVSTLELGDSALYLCASSVDRGLTDTQYFGPGTRLTVL.

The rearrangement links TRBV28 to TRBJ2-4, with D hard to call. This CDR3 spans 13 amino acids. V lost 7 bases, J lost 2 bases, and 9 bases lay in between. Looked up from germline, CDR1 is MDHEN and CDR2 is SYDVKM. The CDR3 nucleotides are TGTGCCAGCACCGGCTCGCCCAAAAACATTCAGTACTTC. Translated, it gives CASTGSPKNIQYF.

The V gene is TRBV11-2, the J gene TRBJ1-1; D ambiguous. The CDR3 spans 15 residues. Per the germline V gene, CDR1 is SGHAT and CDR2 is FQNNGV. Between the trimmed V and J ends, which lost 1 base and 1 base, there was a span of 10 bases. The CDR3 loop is CASSLVEAGNTEAFF. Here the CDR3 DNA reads TGTGCCAGCAGCTTAGTGGAGGCGGGGAACACTGAAGCTTTCTTT.

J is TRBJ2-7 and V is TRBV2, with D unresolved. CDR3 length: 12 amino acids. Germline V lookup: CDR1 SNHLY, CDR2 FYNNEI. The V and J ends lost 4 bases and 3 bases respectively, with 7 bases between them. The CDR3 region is CASSVSNYEQYF. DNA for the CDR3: TGTGCCAGCAGTGTATCCAACTACGAGCAGTACTTC.

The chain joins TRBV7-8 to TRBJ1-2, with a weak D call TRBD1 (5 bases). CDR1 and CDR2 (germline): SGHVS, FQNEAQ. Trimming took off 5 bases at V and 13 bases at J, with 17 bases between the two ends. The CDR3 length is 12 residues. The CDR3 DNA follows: TGTGCCAGCAGCCCCGGGGCAGGGCCCGCCACCTTC. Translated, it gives CASSPGAGPATF.

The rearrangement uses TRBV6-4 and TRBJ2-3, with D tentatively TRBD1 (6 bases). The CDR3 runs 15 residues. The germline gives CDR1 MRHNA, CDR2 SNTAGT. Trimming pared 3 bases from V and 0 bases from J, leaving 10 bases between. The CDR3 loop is CASSETGISTDTQYF. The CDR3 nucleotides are TGTGCCAGCAGTGAGACAGGTATAAGCACAGATACGCAGTATTTT.

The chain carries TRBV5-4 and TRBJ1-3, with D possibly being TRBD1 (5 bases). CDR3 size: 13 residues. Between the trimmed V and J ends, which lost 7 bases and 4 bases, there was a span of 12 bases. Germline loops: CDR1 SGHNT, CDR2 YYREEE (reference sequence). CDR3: CASAGPGGNTIYF. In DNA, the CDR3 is TGTGCCAGCGCCGGGCCAGGGGGAAACACCATATATTTT.

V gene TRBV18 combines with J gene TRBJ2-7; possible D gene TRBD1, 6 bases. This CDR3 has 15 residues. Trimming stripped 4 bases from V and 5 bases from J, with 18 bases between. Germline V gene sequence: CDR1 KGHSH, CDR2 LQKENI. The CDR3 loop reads CASSQAQGSADEQYF. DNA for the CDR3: TGTGCCAGCTCACAAGCACAGGGCAGCGCCGACGAGCAGTACTTC.

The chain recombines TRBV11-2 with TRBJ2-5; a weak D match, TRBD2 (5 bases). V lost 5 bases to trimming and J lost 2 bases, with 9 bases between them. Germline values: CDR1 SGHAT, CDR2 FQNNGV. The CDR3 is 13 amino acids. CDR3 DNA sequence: TGTGCCAGCAGCCCGCGGGTACAAGAGACCCAGTACTTC. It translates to CASSPRVQETQYF.

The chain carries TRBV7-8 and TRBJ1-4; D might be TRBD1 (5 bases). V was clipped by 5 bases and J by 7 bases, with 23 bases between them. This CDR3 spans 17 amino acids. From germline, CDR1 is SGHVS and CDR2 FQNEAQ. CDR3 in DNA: TGTGCCAGCAGCCCACGGAGGGTTAGAGGGGTTCGTGAAAAACTGTTTTTT. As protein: CASSPRRVRGVREKLFF. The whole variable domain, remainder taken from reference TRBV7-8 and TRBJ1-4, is GAGVSQSPRYKVAKRGQDVALRCDPISGHVSLFWYQQALGQGPEFLTYFQNEAQLDKSGLPSDRFFAERPEGSVSTLKIQRTQQEDSAVYLCASSPRRVRGVREKLFFGSGTQLSVL.

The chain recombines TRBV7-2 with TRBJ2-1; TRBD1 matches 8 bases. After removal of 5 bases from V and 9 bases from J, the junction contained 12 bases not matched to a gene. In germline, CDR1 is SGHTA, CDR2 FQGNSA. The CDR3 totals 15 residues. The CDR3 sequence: CASSPRDRRVGEQFF. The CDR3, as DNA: TGTGCCAGCAGCCCCCGGGACAGGAGGGTCGGTGAGCAGTTCTTC.

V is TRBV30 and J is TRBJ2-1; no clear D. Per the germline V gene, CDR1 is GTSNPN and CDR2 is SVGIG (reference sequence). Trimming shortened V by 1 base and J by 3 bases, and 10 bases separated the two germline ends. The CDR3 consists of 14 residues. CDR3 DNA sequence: TGTGCCTGGAGTGCTGGCGGCCACTACAATGAGCAGTTCTTC. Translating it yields CAWSAGGHYNEQFF.

The CDR3 sequence: CASSFGQGTETQYF. The DNA for the CDR3 is TGCGCCAGCAGTTTCGGACAGGGAACAGAGACCCAGTACTTC. The rearrangement uses TRBV5-1 and TRBJ2-5; TRBD1 matches at 8 bases. The CDR3 covers 14 residues. CDR1 SGHRS and CDR2 YFSETQ come from the germline V gene. Germline trimming cut 5 bases from V and 4 bases from J; bases unmatched to any gene: 7.

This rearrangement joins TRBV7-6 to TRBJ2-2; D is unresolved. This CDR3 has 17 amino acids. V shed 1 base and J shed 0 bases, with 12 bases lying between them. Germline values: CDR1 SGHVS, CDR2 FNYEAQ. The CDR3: CASSLEAFPANTGELFF. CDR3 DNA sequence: TGTGCCAGCAGCTTAGAGGCGTTTCCCGCGAACACCGGGGAGCTGTTTTTT.

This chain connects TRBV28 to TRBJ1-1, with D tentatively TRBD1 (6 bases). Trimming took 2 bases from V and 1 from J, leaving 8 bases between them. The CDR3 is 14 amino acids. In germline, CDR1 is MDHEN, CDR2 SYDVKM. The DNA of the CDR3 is TGTGCCAGCAGTTTACTCAGGGGGAACACTGAAGCTTTCTTT. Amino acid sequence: CASSLLRGNTEAFF.

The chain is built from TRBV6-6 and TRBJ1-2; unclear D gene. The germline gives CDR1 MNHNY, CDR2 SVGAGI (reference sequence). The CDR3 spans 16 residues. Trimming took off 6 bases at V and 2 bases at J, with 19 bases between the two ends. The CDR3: CASSLTQVGGNYGYTF. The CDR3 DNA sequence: TGTGCCAGCAGCTTGACCCAAGTAGGAGGGAACTATGGCTACACCTTC.

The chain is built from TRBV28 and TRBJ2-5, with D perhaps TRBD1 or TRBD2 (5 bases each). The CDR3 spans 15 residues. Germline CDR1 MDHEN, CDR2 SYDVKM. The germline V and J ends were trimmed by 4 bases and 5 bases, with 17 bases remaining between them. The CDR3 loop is CASSSPGSEGETQYF. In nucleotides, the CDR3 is TGTGCCAGCAGTTCCCCGGGTAGCGAGGGGGAGACCCAGTACTTC.

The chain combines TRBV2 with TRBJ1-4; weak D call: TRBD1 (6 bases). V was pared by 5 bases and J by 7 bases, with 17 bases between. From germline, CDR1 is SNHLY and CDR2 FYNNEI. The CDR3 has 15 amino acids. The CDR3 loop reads CASSQSTGLGEKLFF. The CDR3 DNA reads TGTGCCAGCAGTCAATCCACAGGGCTCGGTGAAAAACTGTTTTTT.

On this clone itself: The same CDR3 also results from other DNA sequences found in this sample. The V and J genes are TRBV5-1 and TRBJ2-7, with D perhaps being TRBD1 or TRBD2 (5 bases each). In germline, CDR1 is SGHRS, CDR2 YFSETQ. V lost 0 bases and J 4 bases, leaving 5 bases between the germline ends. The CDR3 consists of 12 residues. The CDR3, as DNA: TGCGCCAGCAGCTTGGGGGGGTACGAGCAGTACTTC. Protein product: CASSLGGYEQYF.